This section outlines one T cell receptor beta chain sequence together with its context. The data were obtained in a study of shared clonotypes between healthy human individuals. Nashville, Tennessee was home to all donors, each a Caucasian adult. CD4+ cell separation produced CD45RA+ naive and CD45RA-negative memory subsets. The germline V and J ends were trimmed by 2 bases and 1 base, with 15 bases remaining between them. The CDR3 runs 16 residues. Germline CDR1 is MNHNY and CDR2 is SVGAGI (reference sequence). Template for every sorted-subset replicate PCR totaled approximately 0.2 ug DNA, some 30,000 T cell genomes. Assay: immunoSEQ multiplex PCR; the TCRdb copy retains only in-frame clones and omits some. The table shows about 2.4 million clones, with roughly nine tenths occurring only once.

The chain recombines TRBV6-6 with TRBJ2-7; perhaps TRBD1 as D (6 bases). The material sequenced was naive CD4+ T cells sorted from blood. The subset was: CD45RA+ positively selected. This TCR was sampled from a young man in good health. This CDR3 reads CASSYPGTRNSYEQYF. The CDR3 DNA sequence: TGTGCCAGCAGTTACCCCGGGACAAGAAATTCCTACGAGCAGTACTTC.